This T cell receptor (beta chain) was documented in a study of blood T cell repertoires in COVID-19 (dated by TCRdb to about 2020). General notes on the study: Samples covering the acute and convalescent phases of COVID-19 were provided by collaborators in the United States, Italy and Spain. The material from the prospective study consisted of cDNA or gDNA derived from T cells, B-cell-depleted T cells, or PBMCs. The dataset comprised deeply sampled blood TCRbeta repertoires from subjects exposed to, actively infected with, or recovered from COVID-19. The repertoires were made available in a free public database intended to serve as a resource for research on the immune response to SARS-CoV-2. Samples were obtained from the ongoing ImmuneRACE study (first 160 participants) and from roughly 1,300 subjects provided by 6 global collaborators. Nearly every sample came with metadata listing a de-identified subject ID, COVID-19 status, age in years and sex. Where available, HLA class I and class II types were taken from metadata supplied by the sample provider and were not determined by assay-based typing.

Including cysteine and phenylalanine, the CDR3 has 16 amino acids. Only the CDR3 DNA stays, 48 bases, in frame from base 1. CDR1 and CDR2 (LNHDA, SQIVND) derive from the germline V gene (reference sequence). Germline trimming amounts to 6 bases on V and 1 base on J, with 4 as the count of junction bases outside the gene matches. Overall study results and their limits: The amount of clinical and demographic metadata varied by source and participant and was provided uncurated.

The immunoSEQ Assay, a bias-controlled multiplex PCR, was used to amplify TCRbeta CDR3 regions from genomic DNA. In the authors' own workflow: The number of nucleated cells in each sample was estimated from the amplification of reference gene primers within the assay. Sequence reads were collapsed and filtered to measure the absolute abundance of every unique TCRbeta CDR3 rearrangement. Productive Simpson clonality was computed per sample as the square root of Simpson's diversity index over productive rearrangements. The table was pulled from immuneACCESS by TCRdb, which kept in-frame rearrangements only. Such tables lose some clones; where checked, under half of the loss comes from unresolved V genes, and the rest has no known cause. The V and J calls and clone size were taken over from that table, and D and trimming were inferred from the DNA. Present in this sample are 30,000 or so clones, over 75% of which were seen just once. Under 35% of the sample rests with the top ten.

One collaborating source in Seattle enrolled patients during active infection and followed them longitudinally through the course of disease. The collaborating institutions used their own protocols to collect whole blood in K2EDTA tubes. For TCRbeta analysis, collaborators shipped samples as frozen whole blood, isolated PBMCs, or DNA extracted from either of those sample types. In regard to this clone: Its antigen is not yet known. No base quality values were provided; no much bigger clone lies one nucleotide off.

The chain is assembled from TRBV19 and TRBJ2-6; TRBD1 agrees with 9 junctional bases. The TCR comes from an elderly woman with COVID-19, enrolled during active disease. Sequenced material: peripheral blood. The nucleotides are TGTGCCAGTAGGCGGGACAGGGTATCTGGGGCCAACGTCCTGACTTTC. This sequence encodes CASRRDRVSGANVLTF.